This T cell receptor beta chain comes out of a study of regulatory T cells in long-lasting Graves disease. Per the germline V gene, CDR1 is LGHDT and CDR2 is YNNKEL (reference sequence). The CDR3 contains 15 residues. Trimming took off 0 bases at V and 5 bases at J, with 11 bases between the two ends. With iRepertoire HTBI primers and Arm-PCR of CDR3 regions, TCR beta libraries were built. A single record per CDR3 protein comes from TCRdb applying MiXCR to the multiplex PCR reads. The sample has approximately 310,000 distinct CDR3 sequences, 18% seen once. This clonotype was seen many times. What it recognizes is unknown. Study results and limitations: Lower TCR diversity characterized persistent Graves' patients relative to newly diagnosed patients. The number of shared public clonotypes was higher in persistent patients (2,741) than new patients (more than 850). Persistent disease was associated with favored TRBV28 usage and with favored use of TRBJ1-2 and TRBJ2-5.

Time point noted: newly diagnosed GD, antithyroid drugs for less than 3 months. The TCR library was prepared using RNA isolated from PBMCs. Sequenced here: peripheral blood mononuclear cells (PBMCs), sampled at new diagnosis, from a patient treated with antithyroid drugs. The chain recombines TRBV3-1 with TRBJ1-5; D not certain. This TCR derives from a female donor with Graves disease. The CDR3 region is CASSQDAATYQPQHF. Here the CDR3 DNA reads TGTGCCAGCAGCCAAGATGCGGCCACTTATCAGCCCCAGCATTTT.